The 27 T cell receptor beta chains below come from one sample, sequenced in a study of glioma-infiltrating T cells. The iRepertoire nested amplicon-rescue multiplex PCR amplified TCR alpha and beta CDR3s from RNA. One entry per CDR3 protein results from TCRdb running MiXCR on the multiplex PCR reads. The sample lists more than 110,000 distinct CDR3 sequences, about 39% occurring once. The material sequenced was glioma tissue, nonneoplastic brain tissue, or PBMCs (not recorded which). These receptors originate from a human donor with low-grade glioma or glioblastoma, undergoing nonglioma brain surgery, or in good health (not recorded which).

There are many counts of this clonotype. J is TRBJ2-3 and V is TRBV20-1, with TRBD2 matching 8 bases. CDR1 and CDR2 (germline): DFQATT, SNEGSKA (reference sequence). The ends lost 6 bases at V and 0 bases at J; junction bases unmatched: 5. The CDR3 loop spans 14 amino acids. Written as DNA, the CDR3 is TGCAGTGCAAAGCGGGGGCCTAGCACAGATACGCAGTATTTT. Protein: CSAKRGPSTDTQYF.

V usage is TRBV6-1 and J usage is TRBJ2-3, with 9 bases matching TRBD2. CDR3 length equals 16 residues. J lost 2 bases, V lost 1 base, and 4 bases had no gene match. Germline lookup yields CDR1 MNHNS and CDR2 SASEGT. CDR3 protein: CASSEVLAGYTDTQYF. The CDR3 region has the DNA TGTGCCAGCAGTGAAGTGCTAGCGGGATACACAGATACGCAGTATTTT.

This chain uses TRBV12-3 or TRBV12-4 with TRBJ1-1; D is undetermined. The ends were cut back, 6 bases at V and 3 bases at J, with 11 bases in the middle. The CDR3 extends over 13 amino acids. CDR3 DNA: TGTGCCAGCAGAAGCCGCGGGGACACTGAAGCTTTCTTT. This codes for CASRSRGDTEAFF.

The chain uses TRBV20-1 and TRBJ1-1; 7 nucleotides line up with TRBD1. The V gene's germline CDR1 is DFQATT and CDR2 SNEGSKA (reference sequence). CDR3 length: 13 residues. J gave up 3 bases and V 1 base, and 2 bases lay outside the gene matches. Here the CDR3 DNA reads TGCAGTGCTAGAGGAGACAGGGACACTGAAGCTTTCTTT. It specifies CSARGDRDTEAFF.

The table lists this clonotype with a few counts. The chain is built from TRBV2 and TRBJ1-5; 9 bases are shared with TRBD1. With 5 bases clipped from V and 7 bases from J, the junction kept 6 bases outside the gene matches. The CDR3 loop spans 14 amino acids. Germline lookup yields CDR1 SNHLY and CDR2 FYNNEI. This chain's CDR3 is CASSTDRGRQPQHF. Here the CDR3 DNA reads TGTGCCAGCAGTACGGACAGGGGTCGGCAGCCCCAGCATTTT.

A few counts support this clonotype. The J gene is TRBJ2-1, the V gene TRBV3-1; 8 nucleotides line up with TRBD2. CDR1 is LGHDT and CDR2 is YNNKEL in the germline V gene (reference sequence). The CDR3 is made up of 15 amino acids. Unmatched junction bases numbered 13, after V lost 5 bases and J lost 10 bases. The CDR3, as DNA: TGTGCCAGCAGCGCTGGGCGAAGCGGGAGTTGGGAGCAGTTCTTC. Its translation: CASSAGRSGSWEQFF.

On this clonotype: Mismatch with germline at one junction end may stem from a read error. This chain uses TRBV7-2 with TRBJ2-7; D not certain. The CDR3 totals 12 residues. Germline CDR1 and CDR2: SGHTA and FQGNSA. DNA of the CDR3: TGTGCCCGCAGCTTAAGGAAGTACGAGCAGTACTTC. This gives the protein CARSLRKYEQYF.

This clonotype showed up just once. The gene calls are TRBV10-3 and TRBJ2-5, with 7 bases matching TRBD1. With 6 bases clipped from V and 2 bases from J, the junction kept 6 bases outside the gene matches. Germline CDR1 and CDR2: ENHRY and SYGVKD. This CDR3 is 14 amino acids long. The DNA for the CDR3 is TGTGCCATCAGACCCGGGACAGCTCAAGAGACCCAGTACTTC. Protein sequence: CAIRPGTAQETQYF.

This clonotype showed up just a few times. The chain uses TRBV29-1 and TRBJ1-1, with D unresolved. There are 12 residues in the CDR3. The ends were cut back, 4 bases at V and 6 bases at J, with 12 bases in the middle. Germline lookup yields CDR1 SQVTM and CDR2 ANQGSEA. CDR3: CSVVSDRPEAFF. The DNA for the CDR3 is TGCAGCGTTGTATCGGACCGGCCTGAAGCTTTCTTT.

The chain is built from TRBV5-1 and TRBJ2-3; a weak D match, TRBD2 (6 bases). Germline V gene data show CDR1 as SGHRS and CDR2 as YFSETQ. V shed 0 bases and J shed 6 bases, with 14 bases lying between them. This CDR3 contains 15 residues. DNA for the CDR3: TGCGCCAGCAGCTTGGCCGGGCGGGATGATGATACGCAGTATTTT. Its protein is CASSLAGRDDDTQYF.

This clonotype has just a few counts. This chain uses TRBV2 with TRBJ1-6, with D possibly matching TRBD1 (5 bases). The germline CDR1 and CDR2 sequences are SNHLY and FYNNEI. CDR3 size: 14 residues. V was shortened by 7 bases and J by 8 bases, with 15 bases between the two germline ends. Written as DNA, the CDR3 is TGTGCCAGCATGGGGGAACTGATAGATTCACCCCTCCACTTT. It codes for CASMGELIDSPLHF. Looking up the rest from reference TRBV2 and TRBJ1-6 gives the full variable domain: EPEVTQTPSHQVTQMGQEVILRCVPISNHLYFYWYRQILGQKVEFLVSFYNNEISEKSEIFDDQFSVERPDGSNFTLKIRSTKLEDSAMYFCASMGELIDSPLHFGNGTRLTVT.

As to this clonotype: This may come from a read error, since a much larger clone is one base off. CDR3 in amino acids: CASSLGILLNEHFF. The CDR3 nucleotides are TGTGCCAGCAGCTTAGGAATACTTCTCAATGAGCATTTCTTC. The chain has TRBV7-9 and TRBJ2-1; unclear D gene. This CDR3 contains 14 residues. The V gene's germline CDR1 is SEHNR and CDR2 FQNEAQ (reference sequence).

The genes are TRBV5-1 and TRBJ2-1, with 7 nucleotides matching TRBD1. J lost 7 bases, V lost 3 bases, and 7 bases had no gene match. The V gene's germline CDR1 is SGHRS and CDR2 YFSETQ. CDR3 size: 14 residues. The CDR3 DNA is TGCGCCAGCAGCTCCTGGACAGGCCAAAATGAGCAGTTCTTC. Translated: CASSSWTGQNEQFF. Full variable domain (rest looked up from reference TRBV5-1 and TRBJ2-1): KAGVTQTPRYLIKTRGQQVTLSCSPISGHRSVSWYQQTPGQGLQFLFEYFSETQRNKGNFPGRFSGRQFSNSRSEMNVSTLELGDSALYLCASSSWTGQNEQFFGPGTRLTVL.

This sequence joins TRBV15 and TRBJ2-5; D uncertain. Germline V gene data show CDR1 as LNHNV and CDR2 as YYDKDF (reference sequence). The ends were cut back, 2 bases at V and 5 bases at J, with 9 bases in the middle. This CDR3 is 13 amino acids long. CDR3 residues: CATSRSIQETQYF. The CDR3 nucleotides are TGTGCCACCAGCAGATCGATCCAGGAGACCCAGTACTTC. Full variable domain (rest looked up from reference TRBV15 and TRBJ2-5): DAMVIQNPRYQVTQFGKPVTLSCSQTLNHNVMYWYQQKSSQAPKLLFHYYDKDFNNEADTPDNFQSRRPNTSFCFLDIRSPGLGDTAMYLCATSRSIQETQYFGPGTRLLVL.

V and J are TRBV6-4 and TRBJ1-2; no clear D gene. This CDR3 contains 14 residues. Trimming stripped 8 bases from V and 3 bases from J, with 16 bases between. Germline V gives CDR1 MRHNA, CDR2 SNTAGT. The DNA of the CDR3 is TGTGCCAGCCTTACGGCAGTTGGGTACTATGGCTACACCTTC. Its translation: CASLTAVGYYGYTF.

J is TRBJ1-1 and V is TRBV7-2; no clear D. The V end was cut by 4 bases, the J end by 1 base, with 13 bases between. The CDR3 covers 15 residues. Germline V gene data show CDR1 as SGHTA and CDR2 as FQGNSA. CDR3 sequence: CASSYRSGGNTEAFF. As DNA, the CDR3 is TGTGCCAGCAGCTATAGATCAGGAGGGAACACTGAAGCTTTCTTT.

The genes are TRBV28 and TRBJ2-7; D unclear. CDR1 and CDR2 (germline): MDHEN, SYDVKM. The CDR3 runs 13 residues. The V and J ends lost 10 bases and 3 bases respectively, with 16 bases between them. CDR3 sequence: CATSQWGYYEQYF. The CDR3 nucleotides are TGTGCCACCTCACAGTGGGGTTACTACGAGCAGTACTTC.

This chain uses TRBV6-5 with TRBJ1-4; no definite D call. Germline values: CDR1 MNHEY, CDR2 SVGAGI. Trimming stripped 6 bases from V and 7 bases from J, with 15 bases between. CDR3 length: 14 residues. CDR3 bases: TGTGCCAGCAGCCGAGAAGAGTTAATTGAAAAACTGTTTTTT. Translating gives CASSREELIEKLFF.

The V call is TRBV4-2, the J call TRBJ2-7; D uncertain. Trimming left V 0 bases short and J 4 bases short, with 16 bases between. The CDR3 covers 16 residues. Germline CDR1 is LGHNA and CDR2 is YNFKEQ. CDR3 coding DNA: TGTGCCAGCAGCCAAGACGCCTGGGTCCCGATATACGAGCAGTACTTC. Amino acid sequence: CASSQDAWVPIYEQYF.

The rearrangement joins TRBV24-1 to TRBJ2-1; D is ambiguous. Germline CDR1 KGHDR, CDR2 SFDVKD. Trimming cost V 4 bases and J 8 bases, with 17 bases left between them. The CDR3 loop spans 15 amino acids. The CDR3 region has the DNA TGTGCCACCAGTGACTCCGGCGCGGTGTACGATGAGCAGTTCTTC. Translating gives CATSDSGAVYDEQFF.

The rearrangement uses TRBV18 and TRBJ1-3; D possibly corresponds to TRBD1 (5 bases). V dropped 6 bases and J dropped 3 bases, with 15 bases sitting between them. The germline V gene has CDR1 KGHSH and CDR2 LQKENI. This CDR3 is 15 amino acids long. The CDR3 DNA is TGTGCCAGCTCCCCAGTAAGGGACGTTGGAAACACCATATATTTT. Residues: CASSPVRDVGNTIYF.

For this clonotype: The germline gene is not matched at one end of the junction; a read error may be the cause. This chain joins TRBV6-5 and TRBJ2-7; no clear D. This CDR3 spans 11 amino acids. Germline V gene data show CDR1 as MNHEY and CDR2 as SVGAGI. The CDR3 sequence: CASSYSYEQCF. The DNA of the CDR3 is TGTGCCAGCAGTTACTCCTACGAGCAGTGCTTC.

A few counts support this clonotype. The V and J genes are TRBV5-1 and TRBJ1-5, with D possibly TRBD1 on 6 matching bases. Germline V CDR1 and CDR2: SGHRS, YFSETQ. Trimming stripped 4 bases from V and 4 bases from J, with 9 bases between. The CDR3 spans 13 residues. DNA for the CDR3: TGCGCCAGCAGCGCGGACAGTAATCAGCCCCAGCATTTT. The encoded protein is CASSADSNQPQHF.

This clonotype came up a few times. This sequence joins TRBV20-1 and TRBJ2-4; maybe TRBD2 (6 bases). The CDR3 length is 12 residues. CDR1 is DFQATT, CDR2 SNEGSKA, per germline (reference sequence). Trimming removed 6 bases from V and 6 bases from J, with 12 bases in between. The CDR3 DNA sequence: TGCAGTGCCGGATCTAGCGCAAACATTCAGTACTTC. Amino acids: CSAGSSANIQYF.

This chain uses TRBV6-5 with TRBJ1-2; D gene unclear. V lost 6 bases and J lost 5, with 10 bases in between. CDR3 size: 12 residues. Per the germline V gene, CDR1 is MNHEY and CDR2 is SVGAGI. The CDR3 region is CASSDKDYGYTF. The CDR3 DNA reads as TGTGCCAGCAGCGACAAGGATTATGGCTACACCTTC.

About this clonotype itself: One end of the junction does not line up with germline, which may come from a read error. The chain employs TRBV5-5 and TRBJ2-3; tentative D call: TRBD1 (5 bases). Germline V CDR1 and CDR2: SGHKS, YYEKEE (reference sequence). The CDR3 extends over 14 amino acids. CDR3 protein: CASSYPGFTGTQYF. The CDR3 DNA reads TGTGCCAGCAGCTACCCAGGGTTCACAGGTACGCAGTATTTT. Filled out from reference TRBV5-5 and TRBJ2-3, the complete variable domain reads DAGVTQSPTHLIKTRGQQVTLRCSPISGHKSVSWYQQVLGQGPQFIFQYYEKEERGRGNFPDRFSARQFPNYSSELNVNALLLGDSALYLCASSYPGFTGTQYFGPGTRLTVL.

The chain is built from TRBV19 and TRBJ2-1; maybe TRBD1 (6 bases). V was trimmed by 5 bases and J by 5 bases, leaving 22 bases between them. The CDR3 has 17 amino acids. Germline V lookup: CDR1 LNHDA, CDR2 SQIVND (reference sequence). This chain's CDR3 is CASSPRPGQQHNNEQFF. The CDR3, as DNA: TGTGCCAGTAGTCCCCGGCCGGGACAACAACATAACAATGAGCAGTTCTTC.